The sequence of this T cell receptor beta chain was determined in a study of CD4 T cells in relation to SARS-CoV-2 and coronaviruses. Overall study context: No peptide or an HIV-1 Nef peptide pool served as negative control.

The CDR3 is 19 amino acids. Per the germline V gene, CDR1 is MNHEY and CDR2 is SVGEGT. The J segment lost 6 bases and the V segment lost 5 bases, leaving 25 bases of the junction unmatched. To note about this clone: Its specificity is not known.

The study's findings and limits: No crossreactivity against non-spike viral proteins was tested here.

Using immunoSEQ multiplex PCR, the repertoire was profiled, and TCRdb retains in-frame clones only, with some absent. The sample has about 29,000 clones, 60% to 85% seen once. The unexposed donors gave CD4+ T cells in about 2010-2019, prior to COVID-19. After less than 11 days of culture, CD4+ T cells were isolated. Cultures held two million PBMCs per well with about 10 IU/ml IL-2. The specimen sequenced was CD4+ T cells from PBMCs, cultured in vitro. This chain joins TRBV6-2 or TRBV6-3 and TRBJ2-7; 7 nucleotides line up with TRBD1. This TCR derives from a human donor in good health. CDR3 sequence (DNA): TGTGCCAGCAGTCCCCAGTTTATCGGAAGACTTCACAGGGGCCTCGAGCAGTACTTC. This codes for CASSPQFIGRLHRGLEQYF.